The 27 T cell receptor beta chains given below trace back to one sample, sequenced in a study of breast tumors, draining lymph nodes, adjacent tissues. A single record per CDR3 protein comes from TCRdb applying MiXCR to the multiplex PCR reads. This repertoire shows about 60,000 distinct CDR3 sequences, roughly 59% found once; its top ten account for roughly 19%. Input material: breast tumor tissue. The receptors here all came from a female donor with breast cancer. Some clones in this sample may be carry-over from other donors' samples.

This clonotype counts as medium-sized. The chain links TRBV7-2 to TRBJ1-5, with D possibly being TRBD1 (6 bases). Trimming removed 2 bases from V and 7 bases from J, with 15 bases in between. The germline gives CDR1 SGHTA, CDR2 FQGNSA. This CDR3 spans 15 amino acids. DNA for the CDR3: TGTGCCAGCAGCTTAACAGGGATCGCGGGCCAGCCCCAGCATTTT. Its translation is CASSLTGIAGQPQHF. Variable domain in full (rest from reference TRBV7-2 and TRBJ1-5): GAGVSQSPSNKVTEKGKDVELRCDPISGHTALYWYRQSLGQGLEFLIYFQGNSAPDKSGLPSDRFSAERTGGSVSTLTIQRTQQEDSAVYLCASSLTGIAGQPQHFGDGTRLSIL.

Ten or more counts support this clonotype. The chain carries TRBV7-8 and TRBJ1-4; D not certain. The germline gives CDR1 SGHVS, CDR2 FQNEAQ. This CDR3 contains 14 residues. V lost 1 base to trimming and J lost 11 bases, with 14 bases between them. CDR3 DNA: TGTGCCAGCAGCTTAGGAGGGTCCACGGGCAAACTGTTTTTT. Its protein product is CASSLGGSTGKLFF.

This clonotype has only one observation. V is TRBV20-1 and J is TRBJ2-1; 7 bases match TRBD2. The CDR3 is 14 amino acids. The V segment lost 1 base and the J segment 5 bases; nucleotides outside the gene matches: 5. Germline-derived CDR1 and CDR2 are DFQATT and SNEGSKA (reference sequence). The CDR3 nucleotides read TGCAGTGCTAGAGGGGGGGGAACCAACAATGAGCAGTTCTTC. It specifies CSARGGGTNNEQFF.

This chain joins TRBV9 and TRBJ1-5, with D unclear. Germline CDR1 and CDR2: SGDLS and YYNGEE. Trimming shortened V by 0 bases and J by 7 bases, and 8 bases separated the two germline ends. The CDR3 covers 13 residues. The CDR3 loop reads CASSVGHNQPQHF. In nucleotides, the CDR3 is TGTGCCAGCAGCGTAGGGCATAACCAGCCCCAGCATTTT. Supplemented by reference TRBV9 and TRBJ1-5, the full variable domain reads DSGVTQTPKHLITATGQRVTLRCSPRSGDLSVYWYQQSLDQGLQFLIQYYNGEERAKGNILERFSAQQFPDLHSELNLSSLELGDSALYFCASSVGHNQPQHFGDGTRLSIL.

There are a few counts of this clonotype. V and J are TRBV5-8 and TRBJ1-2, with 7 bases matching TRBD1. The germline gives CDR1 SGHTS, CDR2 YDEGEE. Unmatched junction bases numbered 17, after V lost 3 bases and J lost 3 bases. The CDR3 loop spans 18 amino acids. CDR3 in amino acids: CASSSLRAYRGSYYGYTF. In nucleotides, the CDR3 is TGTGCCAGCAGCTCCCTGCGGGCCTACAGGGGTAGTTACTATGGCTACACCTTC.

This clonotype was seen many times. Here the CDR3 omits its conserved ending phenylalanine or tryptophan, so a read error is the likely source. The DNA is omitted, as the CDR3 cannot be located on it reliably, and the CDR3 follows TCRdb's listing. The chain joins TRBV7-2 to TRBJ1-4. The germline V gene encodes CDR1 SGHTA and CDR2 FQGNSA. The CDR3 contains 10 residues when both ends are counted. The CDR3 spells CASSLQQRLY.

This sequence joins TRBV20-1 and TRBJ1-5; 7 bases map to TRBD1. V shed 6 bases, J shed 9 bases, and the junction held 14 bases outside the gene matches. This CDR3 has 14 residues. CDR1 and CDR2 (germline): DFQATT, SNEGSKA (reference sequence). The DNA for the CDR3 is TGCAGTGCGCGAGCAGGGGGGGGAAGTCCGCCCCAGCATTTT. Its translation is CSARAGGGSPPQHF.

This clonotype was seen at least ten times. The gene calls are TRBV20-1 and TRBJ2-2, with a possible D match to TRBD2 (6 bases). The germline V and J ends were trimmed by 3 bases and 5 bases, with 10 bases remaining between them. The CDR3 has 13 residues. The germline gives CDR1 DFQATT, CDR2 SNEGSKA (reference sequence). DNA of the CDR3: TGCAGTGCTAGCAGACTAGGAACCGGGGAGCTGTTTTTT. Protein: CSASRLGTGELFF.

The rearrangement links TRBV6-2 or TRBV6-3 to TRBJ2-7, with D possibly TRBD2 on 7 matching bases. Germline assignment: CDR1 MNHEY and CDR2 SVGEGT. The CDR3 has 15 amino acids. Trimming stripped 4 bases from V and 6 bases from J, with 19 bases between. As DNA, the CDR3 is TGTGCCAGCAGTTCTCTCGCGGGGGCACCCTCCGAGCAGTACTTC. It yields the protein CASSSLAGAPSEQYF.

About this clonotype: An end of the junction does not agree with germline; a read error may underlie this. The CDR3 sequence is CASGKQSYNLPLHF. DNA of the CDR3: TGTGCCAGCGGCAAACAAAGCTATAATTTACCCCTCCACTTT. V usage is TRBV7-9 and J usage is TRBJ1-6; no clear D gene. Germline V gene sequence: CDR1 SEHNR, CDR2 FQNEAQ (reference sequence). The CDR3 is made up of 14 amino acids.

The CDR3 DNA is TGTGCCAGCAGCTTAGCTCTGGCAGTAGATGGCTACACCTTC. Its protein product is CASSLALAVDGYTF. The V and J genes are TRBV7-9 and TRBJ1-2; D not certain. Germline loops: CDR1 SEHNR, CDR2 FQNEAQ (reference sequence). Trimming shortened V by 0 bases and J by 6 bases, and 11 bases separated the two germline ends. CDR3 length equals 14 residues.

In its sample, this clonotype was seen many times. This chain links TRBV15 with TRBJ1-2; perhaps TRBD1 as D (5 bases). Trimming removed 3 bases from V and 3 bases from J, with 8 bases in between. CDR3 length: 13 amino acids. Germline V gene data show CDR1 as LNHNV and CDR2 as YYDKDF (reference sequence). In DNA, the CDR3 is TGTGCCACCAGCAGGGACACCGACTATGGCTACACCTTC. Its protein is CATSRDTDYGYTF. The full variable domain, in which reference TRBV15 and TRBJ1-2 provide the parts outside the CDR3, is DAMVIQNPRYQVTQFGKPVTLSCSQTLNHNVMYWYQQKSSQAPKLLFHYYDKDFNNEADTPDNFQSRRPNTSFCFLDIRSPGLGDTAMYLCATSRDTDYGYTFGSGTRLTVV.

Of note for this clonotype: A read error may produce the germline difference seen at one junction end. CDR3 nucleotides: TGTGCCAGCAGCTTCACCTCTAGCGGGAGTACAGATACACAGTATTTT. Amino acids: CASSFTSSGSTDTQYF. V and J are TRBV7-9 and TRBJ2-3, with 10 bases lining up with TRBD2. CDR1 SEHNR and CDR2 FQNEAQ come from the germline V gene (reference sequence). This CDR3 contains 16 residues.

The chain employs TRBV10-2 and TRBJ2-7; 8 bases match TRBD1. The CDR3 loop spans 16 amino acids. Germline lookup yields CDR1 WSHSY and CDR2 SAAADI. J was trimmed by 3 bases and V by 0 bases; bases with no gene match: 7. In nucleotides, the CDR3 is TGCGCCAGCAGTGAGTCCGGACAGGGAAGCATCTACGAGCAGTACTTC. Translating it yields CASSESGQGSIYEQYF.

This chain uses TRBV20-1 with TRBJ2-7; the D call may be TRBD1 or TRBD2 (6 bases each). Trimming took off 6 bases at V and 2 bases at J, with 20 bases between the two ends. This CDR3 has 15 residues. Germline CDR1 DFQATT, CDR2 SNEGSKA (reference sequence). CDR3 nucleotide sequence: TGCAGTGCAAAGATCACCGGGGGCCAGCCCTACGAGCAGTACTTC. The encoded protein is CSAKITGGQPYEQYF.

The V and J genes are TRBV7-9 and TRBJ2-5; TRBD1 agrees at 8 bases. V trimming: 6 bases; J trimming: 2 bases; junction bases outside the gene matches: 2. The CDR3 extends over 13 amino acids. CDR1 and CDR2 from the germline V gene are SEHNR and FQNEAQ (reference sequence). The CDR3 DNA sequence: TGTGCCAGCAGGGGACAGGATCAAGAGACCCAGTACTTC. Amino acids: CASRGQDQETQYF.

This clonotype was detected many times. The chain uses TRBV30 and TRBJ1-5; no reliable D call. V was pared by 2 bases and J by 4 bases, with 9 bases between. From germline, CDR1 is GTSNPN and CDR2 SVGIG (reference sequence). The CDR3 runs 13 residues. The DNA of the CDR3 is TGTGCCTGGAGTCCGGGAAAGAATCAGCCCCAGCATTTT. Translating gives CAWSPGKNQPQHF. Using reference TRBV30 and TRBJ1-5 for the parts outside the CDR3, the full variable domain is SQTIHQWPATLVQPVGSPLSLECTVEGTSNPNLYWYRQAAGRGLQLLFYSVGIGQISSEVPQNLSASRPQDRQFILSSKKLLLSDSGFYLCAWSPGKNQPQHFGDGTRLSIL.

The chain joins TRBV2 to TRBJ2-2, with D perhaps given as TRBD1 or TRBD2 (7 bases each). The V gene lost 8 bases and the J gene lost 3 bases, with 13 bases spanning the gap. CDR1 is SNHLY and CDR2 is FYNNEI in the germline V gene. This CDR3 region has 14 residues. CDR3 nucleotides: TGTGCCAGCGTCCAGGGGGGGGACACCGGGGAGCTGTTTTTT. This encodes CASVQGGDTGELFF.

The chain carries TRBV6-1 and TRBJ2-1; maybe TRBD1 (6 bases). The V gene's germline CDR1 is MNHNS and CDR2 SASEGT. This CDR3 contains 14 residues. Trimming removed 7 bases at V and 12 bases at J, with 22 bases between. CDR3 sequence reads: CASIQERDTDTQFF. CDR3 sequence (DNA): TGTGCCAGCATTCAAGAGAGGGACACAGATACGCAGTTCTTC.

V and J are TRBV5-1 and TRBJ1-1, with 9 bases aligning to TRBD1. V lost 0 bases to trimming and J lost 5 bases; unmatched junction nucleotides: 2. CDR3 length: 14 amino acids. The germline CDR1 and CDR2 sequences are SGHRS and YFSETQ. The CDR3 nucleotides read TGCGCCAGCAGCTTGGGGGACAGGGTTACTGAAGCTTTCTTT. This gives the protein CASSLGDRVTEAFF.

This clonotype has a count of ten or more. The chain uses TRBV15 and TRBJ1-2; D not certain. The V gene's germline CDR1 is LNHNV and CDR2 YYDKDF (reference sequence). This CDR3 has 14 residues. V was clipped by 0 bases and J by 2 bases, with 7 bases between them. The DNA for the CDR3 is TGTGCCACCAGCAGAGACAATTTAAACTATGGCTACACCTTC. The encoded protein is CATSRDNLNYGYTF. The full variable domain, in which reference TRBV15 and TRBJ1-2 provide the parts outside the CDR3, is DAMVIQNPRYQVTQFGKPVTLSCSQTLNHNVMYWYQQKSSQAPKLLFHYYDKDFNNEADTPDNFQSRRPNTSFCFLDIRSPGLGDTAMYLCATSRDNLNYGYTFGSGTRLTVV.

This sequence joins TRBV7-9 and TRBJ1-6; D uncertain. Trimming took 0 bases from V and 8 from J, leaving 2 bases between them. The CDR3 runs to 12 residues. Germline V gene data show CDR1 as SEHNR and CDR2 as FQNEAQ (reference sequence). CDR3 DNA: TGTGCCAGCAGCTTAGCTGATTCACCCCTCCACTTT. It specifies CASSLADSPLHF.

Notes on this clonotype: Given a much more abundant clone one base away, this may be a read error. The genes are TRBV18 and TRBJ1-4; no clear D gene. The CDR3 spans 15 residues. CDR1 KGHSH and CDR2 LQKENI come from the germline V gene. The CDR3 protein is CASSRTQATNEKPFF. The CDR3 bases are TGTGCCAGCTCCCGGACGCAGGCAACCAATGAAAAACCGTTTTTT. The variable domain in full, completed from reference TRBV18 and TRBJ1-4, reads NAGVMQNPRHLVRRRGQEARLRCSPMKGHSHVYWYRQLPEEGLKFMVYLQKENIIDESGMPKERFSAEFPKEGPSILRIQQVVRGDSAAYFCASSRTQATNEKPFFGSGTQLSVL.

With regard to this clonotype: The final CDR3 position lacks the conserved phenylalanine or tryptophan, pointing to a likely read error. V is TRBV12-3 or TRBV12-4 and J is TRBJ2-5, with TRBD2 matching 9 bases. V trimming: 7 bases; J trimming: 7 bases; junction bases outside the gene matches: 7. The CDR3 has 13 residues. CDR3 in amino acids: CASTWTSVGTQYL. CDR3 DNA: TGTGCCAGCACCTGGACTAGCGTCGGGACCCAGTACCTC.

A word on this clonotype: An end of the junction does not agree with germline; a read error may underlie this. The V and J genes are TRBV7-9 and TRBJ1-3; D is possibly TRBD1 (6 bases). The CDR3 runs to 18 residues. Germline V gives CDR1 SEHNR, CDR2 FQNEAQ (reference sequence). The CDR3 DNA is TGCGCCAGCAGCCAAGACCTGGGCACAGGGACTTCTGGAAACACCATATATTTT. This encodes CASSQDLGTGTSGNTIYF.

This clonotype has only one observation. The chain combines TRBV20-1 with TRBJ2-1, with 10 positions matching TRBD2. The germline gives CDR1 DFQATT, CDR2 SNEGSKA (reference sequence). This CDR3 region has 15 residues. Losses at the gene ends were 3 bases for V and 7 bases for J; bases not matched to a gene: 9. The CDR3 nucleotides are TGCAGTGCTAGGGGAGCGGGAGGGCCCCGGAATGAGCAGTTCTTC. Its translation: CSARGAGGPRNEQFF.

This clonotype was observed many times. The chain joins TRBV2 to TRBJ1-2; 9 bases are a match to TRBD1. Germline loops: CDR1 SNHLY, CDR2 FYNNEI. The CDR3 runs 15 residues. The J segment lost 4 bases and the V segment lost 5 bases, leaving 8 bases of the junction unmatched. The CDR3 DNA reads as TGTGCCAGCAGTCCCGGACAGGGGACGATCTATGGCTACACCTTC. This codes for CASSPGQGTIYGYTF.